The entry below describes one T cell receptor (beta chain). The sample originates from a study of blood T cell repertoires in COVID-19. Study-wide context: From T cells, B-cell-depleted T cells, or PBMCs came the material, which was cDNA or gDNA.

V shed 5 bases and J 5 bases; nucleotides not matched to a gene: 7. This CDR3 has 16 amino acids. Per the germline V gene, CDR1 is SGHNT and CDR2 is YENEEA. Only in-frame clones appear in the TCRdb table, and some are missing; sequencing was by immunoSEQ multiplex PCR. The sample gives roughly 92,000 clones, roughly 83% of which show up once; more than 25% is in the top ten. The chain has TRBV11-3 and TRBJ2-2; 11 bases fit TRBD1. The TCR sequence derives from a woman of 80 years or more with active or convalescent COVID-19. Specimen: peripheral blood. The CDR3 coding sequence is TGTGCCAGCAGCCCTAGGACAGGGGGCAGGACCGGGGAGCTGTTTTTT. Protein: CASSPRTGGRTGELFF.